This T cell receptor beta chain is from a study of blood T cells in healthy people across ages. Combining a sample-barcoded 5' primer with a J-beta primer mix, a second PCR ran for roughly 6 to 12 cycles. TCRdb ran MiXCR on the 5' RACE reads and lists one entry per CDR3 protein. The repertoire has 500,000 to 600,000 distinct CDR3 sequences, 25% to 30% of them found once; the top ten carry about a fifth. This clonotype was detected only a few times. The CDR3 runs 14 residues. The germline gives CDR1 DFQATT, CDR2 SNEGSKA (reference sequence). The TCR sequence derives from a woman aged 70-85 years in good health. The chain employs TRBV20-1 and TRBJ2-5, with 9 bases identical to TRBD2. Gene TRBJ2-1 matches the end of the DNA better, so the J call may be wrong. Source material: blood. The CDR3 reads CSASTPSGVSEQFF. Written as DNA, the CDR3 is TGCAGTGCTAGTACCCCTAGCGGGGTAAGTGAGCAGTTCTTC.